The 27 T cell receptor beta chains below come from one sample, sequenced in a study of Ad26.COV2.S vaccination and SARS-CoV-2 variants. This sample's treatment: roughly 19 received Ad26.COV2.S at low or high dose, single or two shots; five or six received placebo; per-sample allocation not given. The investigators took samples on day 63 after the first vaccine or placebo injection. Data came from immunoSEQ multiplex PCR; TCRdb stores just in-frame clones and leaves some out. The sample lists 300,000 to 500,000 clones; more than 85% were seen once. The sample was peripheral blood, taken in a trial of Ad26.COV2.S vaccine versus placebo. The receptors derive from a person aged 18-65 years who received the Ad26.COV2.S COVID-19 vaccine or a placebo.

The chain uses TRBV4-3 and TRBJ1-2, with D uncertain. V lost 0 bases and J lost 4, with 21 bases in between. Germline assignment: CDR1 LGHNA and CDR2 YSLEER. This CDR3 comprises 18 residues. CDR3 in DNA: TGCGCCAGCAGCCAAGATCCGCCGCCATCGCCCTTTATCTATGGCTACACCTTC. Amino acids: CASSQDPPPSPFIYGYTF.

The rearrangement uses TRBV2 and TRBJ2-5; TRBD1 is a possible D gene (5 bases). The CDR3 is 14 amino acids. Germline loops: CDR1 SNHLY, CDR2 FYNNEI. V was cut by 0 bases and J by 8 bases, with 13 bases left in between. CDR3 bases: TGTGCCAGCAGTGAAGCGATAGGGGCAAGAACCCAGTACTTC. It yields the protein CASSEAIGARTQYF. Full variable domain (missing parts from reference TRBV2 and TRBJ2-5): EPEVTQTPSHQVTQMGQEVILRCVPISNHLYFYWYRQILGQKVEFLVSFYNNEISEKSEIFDDQFSVERPDGSNFTLKIRSTKLEDSAMYFCASSEAIGARTQYFGPGTRLLVL.

The chain has TRBV21-1 and TRBJ1-1. TRBV21-1 is marked as a pseudogene. The CDR3 contains 13 residues. CDR3 DNA sequence: TGTGCCAGCCCAAGGGGAGAGAACACTGAAGCTTTCTTT. Translating gives CASPRGENTEAFF.

The chain joins TRBV10-3 to TRBJ2-6; D unresolved. V was trimmed by 6 bases and J by 1 base, leaving 19 bases between them. This CDR3 region has 18 residues. Per the germline V gene, CDR1 is ENHRY and CDR2 is SYGVKD. The CDR3 region is CAIRVRTADPSGANVLTF. DNA of the CDR3: TGTGCCATCAGAGTCCGGACGGCTGATCCTTCTGGGGCCAACGTCCTGACTTTC.

The chain is built from TRBV4-3 and TRBJ2-2; no clear D gene. The CDR3 contains 13 residues. Trimming removed 2 bases at V and 0 bases at J, with 1 base between. Germline V lookup: CDR1 LGHNA, CDR2 YSLEER. The CDR3 nucleotides read TGCGCCAGCAGCCAAACGAACACCGGGGAGCTGTTTTTT. This sequence encodes CASSQTNTGELFF.

V is TRBV18 and J is TRBJ2-3; no definite D call. Germline V gives CDR1 KGHSH, CDR2 LQKENI. The CDR3 extends over 12 amino acids. V lost 2 bases, J lost 2 bases, and 2 bases lay in between. The CDR3 bases are TGTGCCAGCTCACCAAACACAGATACGCAGTATTTT. Translated, it gives CASSPNTDTQYF.

This clone was seen just once. This sequence joins TRBV7-6 and TRBJ1-4, with D perhaps TRBD1 (6 bases). CDR3 length equals 15 residues. Germline-derived CDR1 and CDR2 are SGHVS and FNYEAQ. The germline V and J ends were trimmed by 5 bases and 7 bases, with 17 bases remaining between them. CDR3 DNA sequence: TGTGCCAGCAGCCGAAGGGGGGGCCCAACTGAAAAACTGTTTTTT. This translates into CASSRRGGPTEKLFF.

The rearrangement links TRBV4-1 to TRBJ2-1; D is perhaps TRBD1 (6 bases). CDR1 is MGHRA, CDR2 YSYEKL, per germline. Trimming pared 2 bases from V and 12 bases from J, leaving 32 bases between. There are 19 residues in the CDR3. Written as DNA, the CDR3 is TGCGCCAGCAGCCAACCAAATACCAGGACAGAGTACAGAGAACAGGGGCAGTTCTTC. Translated: CASSQPNTRTEYREQGQFF.

This chain uses TRBV4-1 with TRBJ2-5; D tentatively reads TRBD1 or TRBD2 (6 bases each). The V gene's germline CDR1 is MGHRA and CDR2 YSYEKL. V dropped 6 bases and J dropped 3 bases, with 17 bases sitting between them. The CDR3 sequence is 15 residues long. The CDR3: CASRFVGGVEETQYF. CDR3 nucleotide sequence: TGCGCCAGCAGGTTTGTGGGGGGCGTCGAAGAGACCCAGTACTTC.

This sequence joins TRBV7-9 and TRBJ2-7; a possible D gene is TRBD2 (5 bases). The CDR3 runs to 14 residues. V lost 1 base to trimming and J lost 3 bases, with 10 bases between them. Germline CDR1 and CDR2: SEHNR and FQNEAQ (reference sequence). DNA for the CDR3: TGTGCCAGCAGCTTAGGTCCGGGATACTACGAGCAGTACTTC. This codes for CASSLGPGYYEQYF.

The gene calls are TRBV6-6 and TRBJ1-1; D call uncertain. V lost 0 bases to trimming and J lost 0 bases, with 8 bases between them. Germline CDR1 and CDR2: MNHNY and SVGAGI (reference sequence). This CDR3 has 15 residues. The CDR3 here is CASSYSSGMNTEAFF. As DNA, the CDR3 is TGTGCCAGCAGTTACTCATCCGGCATGAACACTGAAGCTTTCTTT.

This clone has just a few counts. This chain uses TRBV4-1 with TRBJ2-1; D is perhaps TRBD2 (7 bases). CDR1 is MGHRA, CDR2 YSYEKL, per germline. V was cut by 1 base and J by 5 bases, with 9 bases left in between. This CDR3 is 14 amino acids long. For the CDR3, the DNA is TGCGCCAGCAGCCAAGTAGGGGGGGACAATGAGCAGTTCTTC. This codes for CASSQVGGDNEQFF.

The chain links TRBV5-1 to TRBJ2-5; TRBD2 aligns across 11 bases. The CDR3 is 15 residues long. Germline V lookup: CDR1 SGHRS, CDR2 YFSETQ. V lost 5 bases, J lost 2 bases, and 5 bases stayed unmatched. The CDR3 spells CASRLAGVGQETQYF. As DNA, the CDR3 is TGCGCCAGCAGACTAGCGGGGGTGGGACAAGAGACCCAGTACTTC.

The gene calls are TRBV2 and TRBJ2-2; D is ambiguous. Trimming pared 4 bases from V and 5 bases from J, leaving 8 bases between. This CDR3 is built from 13 residues. The germline V gene encodes CDR1 SNHLY and CDR2 FYNNEI. The CDR3 nucleotides read TGTGCCAGCAGTGTGATGGGGACCGGGGAGCTGTTTTTT. This gives the protein CASSVMGTGELFF. Using reference TRBV2 and TRBJ2-2 for the parts outside the CDR3, the full variable domain is EPEVTQTPSHQVTQMGQEVILRCVPISNHLYFYWYRQILGQKVEFLVSFYNNEISEKSEIFDDQFSVERPDGSNFTLKIRSTKLEDSAMYFCASSVMGTGELFFGEGSRLTVL.

The chain employs TRBV15 and TRBJ2-2, with 8 bases that match TRBD1. This CDR3 spans 17 amino acids. Losses at the gene ends were 1 base for V and 1 base for J; bases not matched to a gene: 5. CDR1 is LNHNV, CDR2 YYDKDF, per germline (reference sequence). The CDR3 reads CATSRGLGQENTGELFF. The CDR3 nucleotides are TGTGCCACCAGCAGAGGATTGGGACAGGAGAACACCGGGGAGCTGTTTTTT.

This chain connects TRBV24-1 to TRBJ2-7; 8 nucleotides agree with TRBD2. The J segment lost 11 bases and the V segment lost 5 bases, leaving 4 bases of the junction unmatched. Looked up from germline, CDR1 is KGHDR and CDR2 is SFDVKD. This CDR3 contains 11 residues. CDR3 bases: TGTGCCACCAGTGCAGCGGGAGTGGAGTACTTC. Encoded protein: CATSAAGVEYF.

The chain couples TRBV7-9 to TRBJ2-6; the D gene is possibly TRBD1 (7 bases). The CDR3 has 15 residues. Trimming pared 5 bases from V and 0 bases from J, leaving 8 bases between. Germline V gene data show CDR1 as SEHNR and CDR2 as FQNEAQ (reference sequence). CDR3 protein: CASSQGGSGANVLTF. The CDR3 DNA reads TGTGCCAGCAGCCAGGGGGGCTCTGGGGCCAACGTCCTGACTTTC.

J is TRBJ2-1 and V is TRBV2; maybe TRBD2 (6 bases). Germline-derived CDR1 and CDR2 are SNHLY and FYNNEI. The CDR3 has 11 residues. V was shortened by 6 bases and J by 9 bases, with 9 bases between the two germline ends. The CDR3 region has the DNA TGTGCCAGCAGGCAGACTAGTGAGCAGTTCTTC. This codes for CASRQTSEQFF.

The chain couples TRBV19 to TRBJ1-1, with D perhaps TRBD1 (5 bases). The CDR3 has 13 residues. Germline V lookup: CDR1 LNHDA, CDR2 SQIVND (reference sequence). V dropped 2 bases and J dropped 7 bases, with 11 bases sitting between them. Here the CDR3 reads CASSISRDGEAFF. In nucleotides, the CDR3 is TGTGCCAGTAGTATATCCAGGGACGGTGAAGCTTTCTTT.

This clone was detected a few times. The genes are TRBV3-1 (or the pseudogene TRBV3-2) and TRBJ1-2; D not resolved. V lost 4 bases to trimming and J lost 2 bases, with 11 bases between them. CDR3 size: 14 residues. CDR1 LGHDT and CDR2 YNNKEL come from the germline V gene (reference sequence). The CDR3: CASSPKAGNYGYTF. CDR3 DNA: TGTGCCAGCAGCCCTAAAGCGGGGAACTATGGCTACACCTTC.

The gene calls are TRBV11-2 and TRBJ2-7; a possible D gene is TRBD2 (5 bases). This CDR3 comprises 13 residues. V lost 4 bases to trimming and J lost 2 bases, with 9 bases between them. Germline V gene lookup returns CDR1 SGHAT and CDR2 FQNNGV. CDR3 protein: CASSSDGTYEQYF. CDR3 nucleotides: TGTGCCAGCAGCTCGGACGGGACCTACGAGCAGTACTTC.

This chain links TRBV5-1 with TRBJ1-6; 11 bases line up with TRBD1. V shed 0 bases and J 7 bases; nucleotides not matched to a gene: 9. Germline CDR1 SGHRS, CDR2 YFSETQ. The CDR3 has 18 amino acids. For the CDR3, the DNA is TGCGCCAGCAGCTTGGATCTAGGACAGGGGGCGTTGAATTCACCCCTCCACTTT. It codes for CASSLDLGQGALNSPLHF.

The chain recombines TRBV7-2 with TRBJ1-1; no definite D call. Between the trimmed V and J ends, which lost 2 bases and 1 base, there was a span of 8 bases. CDR1 and CDR2 from the germline V gene are SGHTA and FQGNSA. The CDR3 is 14 residues long. CDR3 sequence (DNA): TGTGCCAGCAGCTTAAGGGTCGCGAACACTGAAGCTTTCTTT. Encoded protein: CASSLRVANTEAFF.

This clone was observed once. This rearrangement joins TRBV10-3 to TRBJ1-4; no clear D gene. Trimming cost V 7 bases and J 14 bases, with 8 bases left between them. Germline V CDR1 and CDR2: ENHRY, SYGVKD. The CDR3 is 9 amino acids. The CDR3 protein is CAIIRWLFF. CDR3 sequence (DNA): TGTGCCATCATCAGATGGCTGTTTTTT.

The rearrangement uses TRBV2 and TRBJ2-7, with 14 bases that match TRBD2. V lost 6 bases to trimming and J lost 5 bases; unmatched junction nucleotides: 6. Germline lookup yields CDR1 SNHLY and CDR2 FYNNEI. The CDR3 contains 15 residues. CDR3 amino acids: CASRPGTSGGHEQYF. For the CDR3, the DNA is TGTGCCAGCAGGCCCGGGACTAGCGGGGGTCACGAGCAGTACTTC. Supplemented by reference TRBV2 and TRBJ2-7, the full variable domain reads EPEVTQTPSHQVTQMGQEVILRCVPISNHLYFYWYRQILGQKVEFLVSFYNNEISEKSEIFDDQFSVERPDGSNFTLKIRSTKLEDSAMYFCASRPGTSGGHEQYFGPGTRLTVT.

CDR3 in amino acids: CASSRLLLWTANTGELFF. DNA of the CDR3: TGTGCCAGCAGCCGGCTCCTACTATGGACAGCGAACACCGGGGAGCTGTTTTTT. This chain links TRBV3-1 (or the pseudogene TRBV3-2) with TRBJ2-2; perhaps TRBD1 as D (6 bases). Trimming removed 4 bases at V and 0 bases at J, with 18 bases between. Per germline, CDR1 LGHDT and CDR2 YNNKEL (reference sequence). The CDR3 spans 18 residues.

The chain has TRBV5-1 and TRBJ1-1; no firm D call. This CDR3 contains 12 residues. Looked up from germline, CDR1 is SGHRS and CDR2 is YFSETQ. Deletions cut 1 base from V and 8 bases from J, with 9 bases between. CDR3 loop: CASSLRGEEAFF. The DNA for the CDR3 is TGCGCCAGCAGCTTGCGCGGGGAGGAAGCTTTCTTT.